The rows below give T cell receptor beta chains drawn from one sample of a study of early T cells in non-severe SARS-CoV-2 infection. A single record per CDR3 protein comes from TCRdb applying MiXCR to the 5' RACE reads. The table has approximately 49,000 distinct CDR3 sequences, 10% to 15% seen once; the top ten hold about 9.7%. Material: whole blood. These receptor sequences come from an adult who was a healthcare worker with PCR-confirmed SARS-CoV-2 infection or an uninfected control (not recorded which). CDR3s include the opening cysteine and the closing phenylalanine or tryptophan. The D gene is left open where the match is weak. Expanded clones are given a class, and other clones once, few, many or no size at all.

V	size	J	D	DNA	CDR3
TRBV7-2	many	TRBJ2-1	TRBD2	TGTGCCAGCAGCTTAGGCTTGAGGACTAGCAATGAGCAGTTCTTC	CASSLGLRTSNEQFF
TRBV7-9	few	TRBJ1-2	NA	TGTGCCAGCAGCTTAGATAGTTATGGCTACACCTTC	CASSLDSYGYTF
TRBV3-1	many	TRBJ2-7	TRBD2	TGTGCCAGCAGCCAACTAACGACTAGCGGGTACGAGCAGTACTTC	CASSQLTTSGYEQYF
TRBV6-5	many	TRBJ2-7	NA	TGTGCCAGCAGTTACAAGCAGGGCCCCTACGAGCAGTACTTC	CASSYKQGPYEQYF
TRBV13	NA	TRBJ2-7	NA	TGTGCCAGCAGCTCCGGCGGTGCCCCTTACGAGCAGTACTTC	CASSSGGAPYEQYF
TRBV29-1	NA	TRBJ2-7	NA	TGCAGCGTCTGGTCCCGTCGGGCAGGGCTGGACGAGCAGTACTTC	CSVWSRRAGLDEQYF
TRBV5-6	NA	TRBJ2-7	NA	TGTGCCAGCAGCCCGGCTGAGGGAACCGAGCAGTACTTC	CASSPAEGTEQYF
TRBV7-9	NA	TRBJ1-1	NA	TGTGCCAGCAGTCAGGTAGTGGAAGCTTTCTTT	CASSQVVEAFF
TRBV6-1	many	TRBJ1-2	TRBD1	TGTGCCAGCAGTCCGGACAGGGCGGATGGCTACACCTTC	CASSPDRADGYTF
TRBV5-4	many	TRBJ2-2	TRBD2	TGTGCCAGCAGCTTGCCAGCGGGAGGGCCTACGCGCACCGGGGAGCTGTTTTTT	CASSLPAGGPTRTGELFF
TRBV29-1	few	TRBJ2-7	NA	TGCAGCGTTGGCGGGAATTACGAGCAGTACTTC	CSVGGNYEQYF
TRBV4-3	many	TRBJ1-1	NA	TGCGCCAGCAGCCAATGGACGGGCCTCTCCCCTGAAGCTTTCTTT	CASSQWTGLSPEAFF
TRBV6-2/TRBV6-3	many	TRBJ2-5	NA	TGTGCCAGCAGTTGGACGAGGAAAGGCCAGTACTTC	CASSWTRKGQYF
TRBV19	few	TRBJ1-1	NA	TGTGCCAGTCGCGAGGCGAGAAGCAGGGACACTGAAGCTTTCTTT	CASREARSRDTEAFF
TRBV19	few	TRBJ2-1	TRBD1	TGTGCCAGTACTAAGGACAGGGGCCTGGGGGATGAGCAGTTCTTC	CASTKDRGLGDEQFF
TRBV7-6	many	TRBJ2-2	TRBD1	TGTGCCAGCAGCGTTCCCGGGACAGGGCTCGGCGGGGAGCTGTTTTTT	CASSVPGTGLGGELFF
TRBV10-3	many	TRBJ1-2	NA	TGTGCCATCAGGCGAGGGGCGGAAATGGATGGCTACACCTTC	CAIRRGAEMDGYTF
TRBV4-3	NA	TRBJ2-3	TRBD2	TGCGCCAGCAGCCCGGACGCACTAGCGGGAACAGATACGCAGTATTTT	CASSPDALAGTDTQYF
TRBV11-2	many	TRBJ1-2	NA	TGTGCCAGCAGCCCGCGCGGGGCTGGCTACACCTTC	CASSPRGAGYTF
TRBV7-9	few	TRBJ2-2	NA	TGTGCCAGCAGCTTAAGGGTCACCGGGGAGCTGTTTTTT	CASSLRVTGELFF
TRBV7-6	many	TRBJ2-1	NA	TGTGCCAGCAGCTTAGTCTTCATAACGACCGGGAGCTCCTACAATGAGCAGTTCTTC	CASSLVFITTGSSYNEQFF
TRBV29-1	many	TRBJ2-6	NA	TGCAGCGTTGGGGGGAGCTCTGGGGCCAACGTCCTGACTTTC	CSVGGSSGANVLTF
TRBV7-2	many	TRBJ2-5	NA	TGTGCCAGCAGCTTAAGAGGTTTTCAAGAGACCCAGTACTTC	CASSLRGFQETQYF
TRBV20-1	few	TRBJ1-5	NA	TGCAGTGCTAGCCTAGGCAGCAATCAGCCCCAGCATTTT	CSASLGSNQPQHF
TRBV6-6	NA	TRBJ1-1	NA	TGTGCCAGCAGCAAGTTTTACGGGACGGAGAACACTGAAGCTTTCTTT	CASSKFYGTENTEAFF
TRBV7-2	NA	TRBJ2-1	TRBD2	TGTGCCAGCGGGTTGACTAGCGGGAGGGCCGGGAATGAGCAGTTCTTC	CASGLTSGRAGNEQFF
TRBV5-6	many	TRBJ2-5	NA	TGTGCCAGCAGCCAAGGACAGCTACAAGAGACCCAGTACTTC	CASSQGQLQETQYF
TRBV6-2/TRBV6-3	few	TRBJ2-2	TRBD1	TGTGCCAGCAGTCCAACTCGGACAGGGAACACCGGGGAGCTGTTTTTT	CASSPTRTGNTGELFF
TRBV7-9	many	TRBJ2-7	NA	TGTGCCAGCAGCAGACTAGACTACGAGCAGTACTTC	CASSRLDYEQYF
TRBV20-1	medium-sized	TRBJ2-7	NA	TGCAGTGCTAGAGATCCCCAGAGCTCCTACGAGCAGTACTTC	CSARDPQSSYEQYF
TRBV29-1	NA	TRBJ2-3	NA	TGCAGCTCTCGATACGGGACGTCGCAGTATTTT	CSSRYGTSQYF
TRBV30	many	TRBJ2-1	TRBD1	TGTGCCTGGACCAAGGGGGCTAGCAATGAGCAGTTCTTC	CAWTKGASNEQFF
TRBV20-1	many	TRBJ1-4	TRBD1	TGCAGTGCTCCTACAGGGGGCTATGAAAAACTGTTTTTT	CSAPTGGYEKLFF
TRBV29-1	few	TRBJ2-1	NA	TGCAGCGTCTGGATAGCCAGTGAGCAGTTCTTC	CSVWIASEQFF
TRBV28	many	TRBJ1-6	TRBD1	TGTGCCAGCAGTTTCGGGGACAGAAGCTCACCCCTCCACTTT	CASSFGDRSSPLHF
TRBV5-6	many	TRBJ1-5	NA	TGTGCCAGCAGCTTTTTGGGTGGACCGAGCAATCAGCCCCAGCATTTT	CASSFLGGPSNQPQHF
TRBV29-1	NA	TRBJ2-2	TRBD1	TGCAGCGTCGTCGGACAGGGCCCAACAGGCGGGGAGCTGTTTTTT	CSVVGQGPTGGELFF
TRBV6-1	NA	TRBJ2-3	TRBD2	TGTGCCAGCAGTGAAACTAGCGGGGGGGTAGATACGCAGTATTTT	CASSETSGGVDTQYF
TRBV30	many	TRBJ2-7	TRBD2	TGTGCCTGGAGTCCAGCGGGGAGCTCCTACGAGCAGTACTTC	CAWSPAGSSYEQYF
TRBV6-2/TRBV6-3	many	TRBJ2-7	NA	TGTGCCAGCAGCCAAAGGAGCGAGCAGTACTTC	CASSQRSEQYF
TRBV29-1	NA	TRBJ2-3	NA	TGCAGCGTGGTCGGGTTCACAGATACGCAGTATTTT	CSVVGFTDTQYF
TRBV12-3/TRBV12-4	medium-sized	TRBJ2-7	TRBD2	TGTGCCAGCAGCTTAGCGGGAGAGCAGTACTTC	CASSLAGEQYF
TRBV11-1	NA	TRBJ2-3	NA	TGTGCCAGCAGCTTAGTGCGTGAAACGCAGTATTTT	CASSLVRETQYF